The entry below gives a single T cell receptor (beta chain) sequence along with its context. Some clones are missing from TCRdb's copy, which holds only in-frame ones; the method was immunoSEQ multiplex PCR. The profile shows 9,500 to 15,000 clones, 60% to 80% of them singletons. As for treatment: randomized to nivolumab then ipilimumab (arm A) or the reverse (arm B). DNA-damaging chemotherapy had not been given to any patient beforehand. PBMC sorting kept live CD3+CD8+ cells without CD19 or CD56. This sample was taken from a study of sequential checkpoint blockade in melanoma. About the research overall: First-line arms were nivolumab then ipilimumab, or the reverse, randomized 1:1. Both treatment sequences were followed by maintenance nivolumab.

Trimming cost V 0 bases and J 5 bases; bases outside gene matches: 9. Germline CDR1 reads LNHNV; CDR2 reads YYDKDF (reference sequence). This CDR3 contains 17 residues. The TCR originated in a human donor with melanoma. This sample comprised CD8+ T cells sorted from blood (inferred from file names), obtained from a patient given nivolumab and ipilimumab in sequence. The chain combines TRBV15 with TRBJ2-2, with 7 bases fitting TRBD1. Written as DNA, the CDR3 is TGTGCCACCAGCAGAGACACCGGGACAGATTCGACCGGGGAGCTGTTTTTT. Protein product: CATSRDTGTDSTGELFF.